These 23 T cell receptor beta chains originate from one sample sequenced in a study of blood T cell repertoires in COVID-19. Assay used: immunoSEQ multiplex PCR; TCRdb lists only in-frame clones, some missing. The table shows roughly 280,000 clones, with about 88% occurring only once. Material for sequencing was peripheral blood. The receptors originated from a man between 25 and 39 years old with active or convalescent COVID-19.

The genes are TRBV27 and TRBJ2-3; 12 nucleotides agree with TRBD2. V dropped 4 bases and J dropped 4; count of bases not matched to a gene: 6. The CDR3 runs 16 residues. Germline V gives CDR1 MNHEY, CDR2 SMNVEV (reference sequence). As DNA, the CDR3 is TGTGCCAGCAGTTCGAGGACTAGCGGGGTTTCAGATACGCAGTATTTT. Its protein is CASSSRTSGVSDTQYF.

The chain joins TRBV4-3 to TRBJ2-7; D is undetermined. Trimming shortened V by 3 bases and J by 6 bases, and 12 bases separated the two germline ends. The CDR3 is 13 amino acids. Germline V gene sequence: CDR1 LGHNA, CDR2 YSLEER. The CDR3 protein is CASSQGRWAEQYF. In DNA, the CDR3 is TGCGCCAGCAGCCAGGGCAGGTGGGCCGAGCAGTACTTC.

DNA of the CDR3: TGTGCCAGCAGTTTAGGTTGGCAGTCCGTCCATGAGCAGTTCTTC. This gives the protein CASSLGWQSVHEQFF. The rearrangement links TRBV27 to TRBJ2-1; D is unclear. Deletions cut 2 bases from V and 8 bases from J, with 16 bases between. This CDR3 contains 15 residues. Germline CDR1 MNHEY, CDR2 SMNVEV (reference sequence).

The rearrangement uses TRBV10-2 and TRBJ2-3, with TRBD2 identical over 8 bases. The germline CDR1 and CDR2 sequences are WSHSY and SAAADI. V shed 6 bases and J 1 base; nucleotides not matched to a gene: 0. The CDR3 is made up of 13 amino acids. The DNA of the CDR3 is TGCGCCAGCAGCGGGGGGGGCACAGATACGCAGTATTTT. Translating gives CASSGGGTDTQYF.

This clone has more than one count but fewer than ten. The rearrangement joins TRBV5-1 to TRBJ2-7; the match to TRBD2 covers 9 bases. CDR1 is SGHRS and CDR2 is YFSETQ in the germline V gene. The CDR3 loop spans 15 amino acids. V dropped 4 bases and J dropped 0; count of bases not matched to a gene: 5. The CDR3 loop is CASSLSGGSSYEQYF. The CDR3 region has the DNA TGCGCCAGCAGCCTAAGCGGGGGGTCCTCCTACGAGCAGTACTTC.

The CDR3 sequence: CASSPPFGQGQPQHF. CDR3 nucleotide sequence: TGTGCCAGCTCACCACCTTTTGGTCAGGGGCAGCCCCAGCATTTT. The chain combines TRBV18 with TRBJ1-5; D is perhaps TRBD1 (6 bases). CDR3 length: 15 residues. The ends were cut back, 0 bases at V and 7 bases at J, with 13 bases in the middle. CDR1 and CDR2 from the germline V gene are KGHSH and LQKENI.

V usage is TRBV10-1 and J usage is TRBJ2-3; D remains unclear. CDR3 length: 14 residues. Germline V gene data show CDR1 as WNHNN and CDR2 as SYGVQD (reference sequence). Trimming left V 7 bases short and J 0 bases short, with 11 bases between. CDR3 residues: CASTYSPSTDTQYF. CDR3 nucleotides: TGCGCCAGCACCTACTCGCCTAGCACAGATACGCAGTATTTT.

The chain couples TRBV7-6 to TRBJ1-1; D might be TRBD1 (5 bases). V shed 5 bases and J shed 4 bases, with 14 bases lying between them. The length of the CDR3 is 14 residues. Germline assignment: CDR1 SGHVS and CDR2 FNYEAQ. CDR3 nucleotides: TGTGCCAGCAGCCCGGGGGGGGTACGCACTGAAGCTTTCTTT. Protein: CASSPGGVRTEAFF.

This clone was counted a single time. The chain is built from TRBV7-9 and TRBJ2-1; D is perhaps TRBD1 (5 bases). Germline lookup yields CDR1 SEHNR and CDR2 FQNEAQ (reference sequence). This CDR3 contains 12 residues. The V end lost 5 bases, the J end lost 7 bases, and 9 bases lay between the germline ends. The CDR3 region is CASSVRVNEQFF. The CDR3 nucleotides are TGTGCCAGCAGCGTCAGGGTTAATGAGCAGTTCTTC. Variable domain in full (rest from reference TRBV7-9 and TRBJ2-1): DTGVSQNPRHKITKRGQNVTFRCDPISEHNRLYWYRQTLGQGPEFLTYFQNEAQLEKSRLLSDRFSAERPKGSFSTLEIQRTEQGDSAMYLCASSVRVNEQFFGPGTRLTVL.

This chain connects TRBV4-2 to TRBJ1-4; 7 positions agree with TRBD1. CDR3 length equals 15 residues. J lost 8 bases, V lost 1 base, and 7 bases had no gene match. CDR1 LGHNA and CDR2 YNFKEQ come from the germline V gene. The DNA for the CDR3 is TGTGCCAGCAGCCAAGGAAACAGGGGAGCCGAAAAACTGTTTTTT. Amino acid sequence: CASSQGNRGAEKLFF.

The rearrangement joins TRBV18 to TRBJ2-7; 12 bases align to TRBD2. The CDR3 is 14 residues long. Trimming removed 8 bases from V and 2 bases from J; junction bases left unmatched: 4. Germline CDR1 and CDR2: KGHSH and LQKENI. The CDR3 sequence: CASHPSGGAYEQYF. The DNA of the CDR3 is TGTGCCAGCCATCCTAGCGGGGGGGCCTACGAGCAGTACTTC.

The V gene is TRBV18, the J gene TRBJ1-5; TRBD1 is a possible D gene (6 bases). This CDR3 contains 15 residues. Trimming cost V 5 bases and J 2 bases, with 13 bases left between them. The germline gives CDR1 KGHSH, CDR2 LQKENI. CDR3 region: CASSSTGMGNQPQHF. The CDR3, as DNA: TGTGCCAGCTCATCTACAGGGATGGGCAATCAGCCCCAGCATTTT.

The chain combines TRBV7-2 with TRBJ1-2; D gene ambiguous. V was shortened by 5 bases and J by 4 bases, with 20 bases between the two germline ends. Germline CDR1 reads SGHTA; CDR2 reads FQGNSA. The length of the CDR3 is 16 residues. CDR3 residues: CASSPSWRGAAYGYTF. In DNA form, the CDR3 reads TGTGCCAGCAGCCCGTCGTGGCGGGGTGCAGCCTATGGCTACACCTTC.

This chain links TRBV7-2 with TRBJ1-3; 9 bases match TRBD1. CDR3 length: 15 residues. V lost 0 bases and J lost 8; bases outside the gene matches: 5. Per the germline V gene, CDR1 is SGHTA and CDR2 is FQGNSA. The CDR3 sequence: CASSLAGQGTDTIYF. The CDR3 DNA follows: TGTGCCAGCAGCTTAGCGGGACAGGGTACGGACACCATATATTTT.

V usage is TRBV6-6 and J usage is TRBJ2-3; 15 bases line up with TRBD2. Looked up from germline, CDR1 is MNHNY and CDR2 is SVGAGI (reference sequence). The CDR3 has 19 residues. The V segment lost 5 bases and the J segment 2 bases; nucleotides outside the gene matches: 11. The CDR3 spells CASSPALGTSGGNTDTQYF. The CDR3 bases are TGTGCCAGCAGTCCGGCGTTAGGGACTAGCGGGGGGAACACAGATACGCAGTATTTT.

The V and J genes are TRBV11-2 and TRBJ2-3, with TRBD2 identical over 12 bases. Germline V lookup: CDR1 SGHAT, CDR2 FQNNGV. With 1 base clipped from V and 6 bases from J, the junction kept 5 bases outside the gene matches. CDR3 length: 16 amino acids. In DNA form, the CDR3 reads TGTGCCAGCAGCTTAGGGACTAGCGGGGTTGCGGATACGCAGTATTTT. It is translated as CASSLGTSGVADTQYF.

The chain carries TRBV19 and TRBJ1-1; 7 nucleotides match TRBD1. The germline V gene encodes CDR1 LNHDA and CDR2 SQIVND (reference sequence). This CDR3 contains 15 residues. Losses at the gene ends were 10 bases for V and 1 base for J; bases not matched to a gene: 12. CDR3: CATSRDRAENTEAFF. CDR3 DNA: TGTGCCACGTCCCGGGACAGAGCCGAGAACACTGAAGCTTTCTTT.

This chain uses TRBV7-6 with TRBJ2-1; TRBD1 aligns across 10 bases. The CDR3 loop spans 16 amino acids. CDR1 and CDR2 (germline): SGHVS, FNYEAQ. After removal of 5 bases from V and 9 bases from J, the junction contained 13 bases not matched to a gene. The CDR3 DNA is TGTGCCAGCAGCCTAGGACAGGGGGAGGGTATAGGTGAGCAGTTCTTC. Translating it yields CASSLGQGEGIGEQFF. The whole variable domain, remainder taken from reference TRBV7-6 and TRBJ2-1, is GAGVSQSPRYKVTKRGQDVALRCDPISGHVSLYWYRQALGQGPEFLTYFNYEAQQDKSGLPNDRFSAERPEGSISTLTIQRTEQRDSAMYRCASSLGQGEGIGEQFFGPGTRLTVL.

V gene TRBV4-1 combines with J gene TRBJ1-5; 10 positions agree with TRBD1. CDR3 size: 17 residues. Trimming removed 1 base from V and 4 bases from J; junction bases left unmatched: 7. Germline CDR1 is MGHRA and CDR2 is YSYEKL. DNA for the CDR3: TGCGCCAGCAGCCAAGGTATCGGGACAGGGGCGAATCAGCCCCAGCATTTT. It encodes CASSQGIGTGANQPQHF.

This clone was counted a few times. The V call is TRBV11-2, the J call TRBJ1-2; maybe TRBD1 (5 bases). Germline V gene data show CDR1 as SGHAT and CDR2 as FQNNGV. This CDR3 contains 16 residues. The V end was cut by 5 bases, the J end by 4 bases, with 20 bases between. The CDR3 DNA reads TGTGCCAGCAGCATAAAGCTAGGGACTGCATCCTATGGCTACACCTTC. Translating gives CASSIKLGTASYGYTF. Together with reference TRBV11-2 and TRBJ1-2, the CDR3 gives the full variable domain: EAGVAQSPRYKIIEKRQSVAFWCNPISGHATLYWYQQILGQGPKLLIQFQNNGVVDDSQLPKDRFSAERLKGVDSTLKIQPAKLEDSAVYLCASSIKLGTASYGYTFGSGTRLTVV.

This clone is a singleton in its sample. In DNA form, the CDR3 reads TGTGCCATCAGTGAGTTAAACGAAAATACAGGGGACACTGAAGCTTTCTTT. As protein: CAISELNENTGDTEAFF. The chain recombines TRBV10-3 with TRBJ1-1, with 7 bases lining up with TRBD1. Germline V lookup: CDR1 ENHRY, CDR2 SYGVKD. Unmatched junction bases numbered 11, after V lost 1 base and J lost 3 bases. The CDR3 has 17 amino acids.

This sequence joins TRBV27 and TRBJ2-3, with 8 positions matching TRBD2. This CDR3 is built from 16 residues. Trimming took 6 bases from V and 1 from J; bases not matched to a gene: 9. CDR1 is MNHEY, CDR2 SMNVEV, per germline (reference sequence). Here the CDR3 DNA reads TGTGCCAGCAGCAGACTGGCGGGGGGCCGCACAGATACGCAGTATTTT. It yields the protein CASSRLAGGRTDTQYF.

The chain employs TRBV29-1 and TRBJ1-2; tentatively, D is TRBD1 (5 bases). Trimming took 7 bases from V and 1 from J, leaving 13 bases between them. The CDR3 runs to 13 residues. Germline-derived CDR1 and CDR2 are SQVTM and ANQGSEA. The CDR3 reads CSAPRQGNYGYTF. For the CDR3, the DNA is TGCAGCGCTCCCAGGCAGGGTAACTATGGCTACACCTTC.